The entry below describes one TCR beta chain. What antigen it recognizes has not been identified. Base-call qualities are not available, and no considerably larger clone is one nucleotide away. Using the deep immunoSEQ assay, TCR CDR3 regions were amplified from genomic DNA by multiplex PCR. Genomic DNA extracted from each cell subset was distributed evenly over all wells of several immunoSEQ 96-well plates, and each plate served as one replicate. Each replicate PCR for sorted subsets received roughly 0.2 ug genomic DNA, equal to about 30,000 T cell genomes. Purified libraries were measured with a Qubit 3.0 fluorometer, size-checked on a Bioanalyzer 2100, and measured again with the KAPA Library Quantification kit. Every immunoSEQ 96-well plate was sequenced on a separate single-read 150-cycle Illumina NextSeq 550 flow cell. Processing in the source paper ran as follows. Because the immunoSEQ output held only junctional sequences and lacked quality scores, the filtering could not match the filtering applied to full-length reads. To assign V/J genes and CDR3, sequences were annotated using PyIR, a Python wrapper for IgBLAST v1.9, with IMGT germline references. Reads were removed for weak V/J assignments (E-value above 1e-6), missing CDR3, stop codons, out-of-frame junctions, or ambiguous translated residues. A V3J clonotype was defined by an identical inferred V gene, J gene, and CDR3 amino acid sequence. Percentage overlap between repertoires was calculated by dividing the number of shared unique clonotypes by the size of the smaller repertoire. Repertoire richness was assessed with RTK rarefaction, the Chao1 estimator, and Recon v2.1 estimates of unobserved clonotypes. Generation probabilities were computed with OLGA for all TCRbeta clonotypes obtained by the gDNA method from several donors. The clones in this table, taken by TCRdb from immuneACCESS, are in-frame only. Not every clone is retained; where verified, under half of the shortfall comes from an unresolved V gene, and the cause of the rest is unknown. That table gives V, J and clone size, and the DNA gave D and trimming. The sample table shows about 2.1 million clones, and over 85% are seen once. The ten largest clones add up to over 1.5% of the sample.

This entry comes from a study of shared clonotypes between healthy human individuals (dated by TCRdb to 2018 to 2021). The study in broad terms: Three men and two women, aged 18 to 49 years, made up the cohort. Libraries were prepared and TCR repertoires were sequenced by different laboratories using diverse techniques, in order to increase sequencing depth and limit assay-specific biases. Each donor's leukapheresis produced roughly between roughly 0.85 and 10 billion PBMCs. To estimate repertoire size and how much clonotype sharing occurs between individuals, the study deeply sequenced the blood TCR repertoires of about five healthy adults. For each donor, CD4 naive and CD4 memory were each run on three plates, CD8 naive on two plates, and CD8 memory on one plate. Paper-wide results and their limitations: Pairwise subsampling led to the expectation that sequencing depth would affect the degree of clonotype sharing among donors. Larger estimated clonotype richness was generally found for naive subsets than for memory subsets. Higher generation probabilities were observed for clonotypes shared by all four sorted-subset donors than for non-shared clonotypes. Sampling was restricted to blood, and TCR repertoires in tissues likely differ from the TCR repertoires found in blood. Incomplete sequencing was indicated by rarefaction of sorted-subset datasets, despite the large sequencing depth. Across a handful of donors, around 5% of naive CD4, roughly 3.8% of naive CD8, approximately 2.5% of memory CD4, and over 0.35% of memory CD8 clonotypes were shared. Because the study included a small number of donors, the genetic and exposure-history diversity represented was limited.

V trim: 1 base; J trim: 5 bases; unmatched bases: 10. The CDR3 goes from the cysteine to the phenylalanine over 16 residues. Of the read, only the CDR3 DNA is kept; its 48 bases are in frame from base 1. The germline V gene supplies CDR1 LGHNA and CDR2 YNFKEQ. For the CD8 naive samples, CD45RO-negative cells were positively selected for CCR7, yielding a CD45RA+CCR7+ population from which TemRA cells were excluded. Donors were healthy HIV-negative adults with no recently reported acute infections or vaccinations. Only Caucasian adults living in Nashville, Tennessee, USA were represented among the donors. Blood was obtained by leukapheresis, after which PBMCs were separated by Ficoll-Histopaque density gradient centrifugation and cryopreserved in liquid nitrogen vapor phase. Purity and quantity of every magnetically sorted T cell population were checked by analytical flow cytometry. Genomic DNA was isolated from each sorted fraction and quantified by UV absorbance on a Nanodrop 2000c.

This receptor was obtained from a man aged 18-30 years in good health. Some clones in this sample may be carry-over from other donors' samples. Source material: naive CD8+ T cells from PBMCs. The sample's cell subset or site label is to be understood as: CD45RA+CCR7+. The rearrangement combines TRBV4-2 with TRBJ2-5; 7 junctional bases match TRBD2. CDR3 sequence: CASSQVWEGPRETQYF. The bases read TGTGCCAGCAGCCAAGTGTGGGAGGGCCCTCGGGAGACCCAGTACTTC.